These 25 T cell receptor beta chains were all obtained from the same sample, sequenced in a study of T-cell reconstitution after alpha-beta-depleted transplantation in children. A TCRbeta library incorporating unique molecular identifiers was prepared. TCRdb used MiXCR to reprocess the PCR reads, holding one entry per CDR3 protein. Here the sample spans under 300,000 distinct CDR3 sequences, 11% being singletons. This material consisted of peripheral blood, taken 180 days after TCRalphabeta/CD19-depleted stem cell transplant. The receptors were sampled from a male patient under 10 years old who had a stem cell transplant for chronic granulomatous disease, so the T cells may come from the graft donor.

In regard to this clonotype: This may be a read error, as it is one base from a much larger clone. The rearrangement uses TRBV15 and TRBJ1-5; D is unclear. Per germline, CDR1 LNHNV and CDR2 YYDKDF (reference sequence). The CDR3 contains 12 residues. The V gene lost 8 bases and the J gene lost 6 bases, with 11 bases spanning the gap. CDR3 bases: TGTGCCACCCGCGAAATCACTCAGCCCCAGCATTTT. Translation: CATREITQPQHF. Based on the CDR3 plus reference TRBV15 and TRBJ1-5, the full variable domain is DAMVIQNPRYQVTQFGKPVTLSCSQTLNHNVMYWYQQKSSQAPKLLFHYYDKDFNNEADTPDNFQSRRPNTSFCFLDIRSPGLGDTAMYLCATREITQPQHFGDGTRLSIL.

This clonotype has a count of ten or more. The chain carries TRBV5-5 and TRBJ2-5; 9 bases agree with TRBD1. The CDR3 extends over 16 amino acids. Germline values: CDR1 SGHKS, CDR2 YYEKEE (reference sequence). With V trimmed by 0 bases and J by 1 base, 4 bases remained unmatched. The CDR3 loop is CASSLAQGATQETQYF. CDR3 coding DNA: TGTGCCAGCAGCTTGGCACAGGGGGCCACCCAAGAGACCCAGTACTTC.

This clonotype was observed many times. The chain uses TRBV3-1 and TRBJ2-3, with TRBD2 matching 13 bases. V trimming: 1 base; J trimming: 2 bases; junction bases outside the gene matches: 3. The CDR3 runs to 17 residues. Germline V gene sequence: CDR1 LGHDT, CDR2 YNNKEL (reference sequence). This CDR3 is CASSQGGLAGPTDTQYF. DNA for the CDR3: TGTGCCAGCAGCCAAGGGGGACTAGCGGGGCCCACAGATACGCAGTATTTT.

As to this clonotype: A much larger clone lies a single base off, so this may be a read error. This CDR3 reads CASSLPGLAGGTLLFFNEQFF. The DNA of the CDR3 is TGCGCCAGCAGCTTGCCAGGACTAGCGGGGGGAACCTTACTTTTTTTCAATGAGCAGTTCTTC. V and J are TRBV5-1 and TRBJ2-1, with 14 bases lining up with TRBD2. Per the germline V gene, CDR1 is SGHRS and CDR2 is YFSETQ. V shed 1 base, J shed 6 bases, and the junction held 18 bases outside the gene matches. This CDR3 has 21 residues.

This clonotype has ten or more counts. V gene TRBV7-9 combines with J gene TRBJ2-1; 9 bases map to TRBD2. The trim removed 7 bases at V and 8 bases at J, leaving 15 bases unmatched. Germline CDR1 SEHNR, CDR2 FQNEAQ (reference sequence). CDR3 length equals 16 residues. The CDR3 protein is CASTPLGAGGGHEQFF. CDR3 nucleotides: TGTGCCAGCACCCCCCTTGGGGCGGGAGGGGGGCATGAGCAGTTCTTC.

In its sample, this clonotype was seen many times. The J gene is TRBJ2-1, the V gene TRBV10-1, with a weak D call TRBD1 (6 bases). The CDR3 runs to 11 residues. V was clipped by 6 bases and J by 9 bases, with 9 bases between them. Germline lookup yields CDR1 WNHNN and CDR2 SYGVQD (reference sequence). In nucleotides, the CDR3 is TGCGCCAGCAGCCAGGGGTTTGAGCAGTTCTTC. Translation: CASSQGFEQFF.

This clonotype was counted between two and nine times. The chain couples TRBV6-1 to TRBJ1-2, with D possibly TRBD1 on 5 matching bases. Germline V gene lookup returns CDR1 MNHNS and CDR2 SASEGT. Deletions cut 4 bases from V and 7 bases from J, with 13 bases between. The CDR3 has 13 amino acids. CDR3: CASSAAGRGGYTF. The CDR3 DNA is TGTGCCAGCAGTGCAGCAGGGAGGGGTGGCTACACCTTC.

This clonotype has ten or more counts. The gene calls are TRBV6-2 or TRBV6-3 and TRBJ2-4, with D possibly being TRBD2 (5 bases). V dropped 6 bases and J dropped 7 bases, with 16 bases sitting between them. The CDR3 covers 14 residues. CDR1 is MNHEY, CDR2 SVGEGT, per germline. This CDR3 is CASSRSGTRNIQYF. The CDR3 coding sequence is TGTGCCAGCAGCAGGAGCGGTACGCGGAACATTCAGTACTTC.

This clonotype appeared many times. This chain links TRBV20-1 with TRBJ2-7; TRBD2 agrees at 10 bases. V dropped 6 bases and J dropped 5; count of bases not matched to a gene: 7. In germline, CDR1 is DFQATT, CDR2 SNEGSKA (reference sequence). The length of the CDR3 is 13 residues. The CDR3 DNA reads as TGCAGTGCCGGGAGCGGGAGGGCCCACGAGCAGTACTTC. It translates to CSAGSGRAHEQYF.

At least ten counts were recorded for this clonotype. The gene calls are TRBV5-6 and TRBJ2-3, with 7 positions matching TRBD1. The germline CDR1 and CDR2 sequences are SGHDT and YYEEEE. Trimming at V came to 2 bases and at J to 5 bases, leaving 2 bases not matched to a gene. This CDR3 has 13 amino acids. This CDR3 reads CASSLRDRDTQYF. In DNA, the CDR3 is TGTGCCAGCAGCTTACGGGACAGAGATACGCAGTATTTT.

This clonotype was counted ten times or more. The chain couples TRBV20-1 to TRBJ2-3; maybe TRBD2 (6 bases). The V and J ends lost 8 bases and 1 base respectively, with 16 bases between them. CDR3 length: 14 amino acids. Germline CDR1 and CDR2: DFQATT and SNEGSKA (reference sequence). DNA of the CDR3: TGCAGTCCTGCCCGCGGGATGGGCACAGATACGCAGTATTTT. Protein product: CSPARGMGTDTQYF.

This clonotype was counted many times. The chain uses TRBV20-1 and TRBJ2-1, with D tentatively TRBD1 (6 bases). CDR1 is DFQATT, CDR2 SNEGSKA, per germline (reference sequence). This CDR3 has 15 residues. V was trimmed by 0 bases and J by 0 bases, leaving 9 bases between them. DNA of the CDR3: TGCAGTGCTAGAGATCAGGGGCCCTCCTACAATGAGCAGTTCTTC. This codes for CSARDQGPSYNEQFF.

This clonotype was detected ten times or more. This sequence joins TRBV6-2 or TRBV6-3 and TRBJ2-7, with D unclear. Trimming took 2 bases from V and 3 from J, leaving 5 bases between them. CDR3 length equals 12 residues. Germline values: CDR1 MNHEY, CDR2 SVGEGT. The CDR3 sequence is CASSYRVYEQYF. CDR3 DNA: TGTGCCAGCAGTTACAGAGTCTACGAGCAGTACTTC.

This clonotype occurred many times. V usage is TRBV27 and J usage is TRBJ1-5; D gene uncertain. Germline CDR1 MNHEY, CDR2 SMNVEV (reference sequence). V dropped 6 bases and J dropped 5 bases, with 14 bases sitting between them. The CDR3 sequence is 14 residues long. This CDR3 reads CASSPDSPYQPQHF. The DNA for the CDR3 is TGTGCCAGCAGCCCGGATTCCCCCTATCAGCCCCAGCATTTT.

The J gene is TRBJ1-2, the V gene TRBV5-4, with D perhaps TRBD1 (5 bases). CDR3 length: 15 amino acids. Germline values: CDR1 SGHNT, CDR2 YYREEE (reference sequence). The ends were cut back, 4 bases at V and 4 bases at J, with 17 bases in the middle. The CDR3 here is CASSTFSTVAYGYTF. Here the CDR3 DNA reads TGTGCCAGCAGCACCTTTTCGACAGTCGCCTATGGCTACACCTTC.

Many counts were recorded for this clonotype. The chain carries TRBV7-9 and TRBJ2-7; D gene unclear. The germline V gene has CDR1 SEHNR and CDR2 FQNEAQ (reference sequence). This CDR3 is 14 amino acids long. Trimming left V 5 bases short and J 4 bases short, with 15 bases between. The DNA of the CDR3 is TGTGCCAGCAGCCAGCCCGGCCAGTTTTACGAGCAGTACTTC. Amino acid sequence: CASSQPGQFYEQYF.

This clonotype was counted ten times or more. The V and J genes are TRBV20-1 and TRBJ2-2; 13 bases map to TRBD2. With V trimmed by 0 bases and J by 7 bases, 11 bases remained unmatched. Germline V gene sequence: CDR1 DFQATT, CDR2 SNEGSKA (reference sequence). This CDR3 spans 18 amino acids. CDR3: CSARDLPGLAGEGGELFF. DNA for the CDR3: TGCAGTGCTAGAGATCTCCCCGGACTAGCGGGAGAGGGCGGGGAGCTGTTTTTT.

This clonotype was picked up many times. The rearrangement uses TRBV5-6 and TRBJ2-1; weak D call: TRBD1 (6 bases). The germline CDR1 and CDR2 sequences are SGHDT and YYEEEE. This CDR3 is 13 amino acids long. Between the trimmed V and J ends, which lost 0 bases and 7 bases, there was a span of 8 bases. For the CDR3, the DNA is TGTGCCAGCAGCTTGGCGAGGGGGAATGAGCAGTTCTTC. Translating it yields CASSLARGNEQFF.

Ten or more counts support this clonotype. The chain combines TRBV20-1 with TRBJ1-1; D uncertain. Germline V CDR1 and CDR2: DFQATT, SNEGSKA (reference sequence). This CDR3 spans 18 amino acids. V was cut by 0 bases and J by 3 bases, with 23 bases left in between. The CDR3 nucleotides are TGCAGTGCTAGAGATTTATCAGGTTTTCCCCTGGAGGACACTGAAGCTTTCTTT. It encodes CSARDLSGFPLEDTEAFF.

Concerning this clonotype itself: It may be a read error: a sequence one base away is much more abundant. The J gene is TRBJ2-7, the V gene TRBV27; 10 nucleotides agree with TRBD2. V was clipped by 6 bases and J by 2 bases; unmatched bases: 4. Germline CDR1 MNHEY, CDR2 SMNVEV (reference sequence). The CDR3 spans 14 residues. The CDR3 nucleotides read TGTGCCAGCAGACAAGCGGGAGGGCCCTACGAGCAGTACTTC. The encoded protein is CASRQAGGPYEQYF.

The sample holds many counts of this clonotype. This sequence joins TRBV4-1 and TRBJ1-6, with D uncertain. Germline V gene sequence: CDR1 MGHRA, CDR2 YSYEKL. Trimming took 4 bases from V and 7 from J, leaving 11 bases between them. The CDR3 consists of 14 residues. As DNA, the CDR3 is TGCGCCAGCAGCCTCCGGGTCTACAATTCACCCCTCCACTTT. It encodes CASSLRVYNSPLHF.

This clonotype was seen ten or more times. An end of the junction differs from the germline gene, which may be a read error. The chain has TRBV19 and TRBJ2-7, with D possibly matching TRBD1 (5 bases). The CDR3 contains 14 residues. The germline gives CDR1 LNHDA, CDR2 SQIVND (reference sequence). The CDR3 loop is CASSTKLWQGEGDF. The CDR3 DNA reads as TGTGCCAGTTCCACTAAATTATGGCAGGGCGAAGGAGACTTC.

Ten or more counts support this clonotype. The chain recombines TRBV7-2 with TRBJ2-3; D is ambiguous. Per germline, CDR1 SGHTA and CDR2 FQGNSA. This CDR3 is built from 13 residues. V dropped 4 bases and J dropped 7 bases, with 12 bases sitting between them. The CDR3 DNA sequence: TGTGCCAGCAGCTCGCCGATAGGAAATACGCAGTATTTT. Translating it yields CASSSPIGNTQYF.

This clonotype was counted a few times. This chain uses TRBV10-2 with TRBJ1-2, with 8 bases matching TRBD1. This CDR3 region has 13 residues. CDR1 WSHSY and CDR2 SAAADI come from the germline V gene. J was trimmed by 8 bases and V by 11 bases; bases with no gene match: 13. The CDR3 DNA is TGCGCCGCGGCGCTCGGACAGGGAGGAGGCTACACCTTC. Its protein product is CAAALGQGGGYTF.

This clonotype was counted ten times or more. The chain has TRBV20-1 and TRBJ2-5; TRBD2 agrees at 14 bases. The CDR3 covers 15 residues. Germline V lookup: CDR1 DFQATT, CDR2 SNEGSKA (reference sequence). The ends lost 7 bases at V and 2 bases at J; junction bases unmatched: 6. The CDR3 region has the DNA TGCAGTGGACTAGCGGGAGGGAGATCTCAAGAGACCCAGTACTTC. Its protein is CSGLAGGRSQETQYF.